The 21 T cell receptor beta chains presented below share a single source sample, sequenced in a study of cytomegalovirus exposure and HLA in healthy donors. PCR involved 60 Vbeta and 13 Jbeta primers. Profiling relied on immunoSEQ multiplex PCR, and the TCRdb table lists in-frame clones only, not all of them. The sample lists 150,000 or so clones, around 75% occurring once. Material for sequencing was PBMCs. These receptors all come from a female donor in good health and CMV-seronegative.

This sequence joins TRBV10-3 and TRBJ1-5, with D perhaps matching TRBD1 (5 bases). V lost 5 bases, J lost 2 bases, and 10 bases lay in between. CDR1 is ENHRY, CDR2 SYGVKD, per germline. The CDR3 consists of 14 residues. Here the CDR3 DNA reads TGTGCCATCAGTACAGGCGGGGGCAATCAGCCCCAGCATTTT. Translated, it gives CAISTGGGNQPQHF.

The V and J genes are TRBV23-1 and TRBJ1-5; the match to TRBD1 covers 7 bases. TRBV23-1 is an ORF, and what it does is uncertain. This CDR3 is built from 16 residues. Trimming removed 3 bases from V and 3 bases from J; junction bases left unmatched: 8. CDR3 protein: CASSQAEGQTNQPQHF. The CDR3, as DNA: TGCGCCAGCAGTCAGGCGGAGGGACAGACCAATCAGCCCCAGCATTTT.

In this sample, this clone turned up once. The J gene is TRBJ2-5, the V gene TRBV4-2, with a tentative D call TRBD1 (5 bases). TRBJ2-7 matches the DNA end more closely, so the J call is doubtful. The CDR3 loop spans 14 amino acids. Germline V gene data show CDR1 as LGHNA and CDR2 as YNFKEQ. The CDR3 bases are TGTGCCAGCAGCCAAGACCCAGGGAACTACGAGCAGTACTTC. It codes for CASSQDPGNYEQYF.

The J gene is TRBJ1-6, the V gene TRBV14; D gene unclear. This CDR3 contains 13 residues. Germline V CDR1 and CDR2: SGHDN, FVKESK. V lost 6 bases and J lost 5, with 8 bases in between. The CDR3 sequence: CASRQYDNSPLHF. DNA of the CDR3: TGTGCCAGCAGACAGTATGATAATTCACCCCTCCACTTT.

This clone was observed once. V is TRBV7-2 and J is TRBJ2-2; the match to TRBD2 covers 9 bases. J was trimmed by 6 bases and V by 5 bases; bases with no gene match: 4. The CDR3 has 14 amino acids. Germline V CDR1 and CDR2: SGHTA, FQGNSA. The CDR3 bases are TGTGCCAGCAGCCCAGCGGGGGGCGCCGGGGAGCTGTTTTTT. Amino acid sequence: CASSPAGGAGELFF.

The rearrangement uses TRBV6-4 and TRBJ2-3, with TRBD2 identical over 8 bases. This CDR3 is 15 amino acids long. The germline V gene encodes CDR1 MRHNA and CDR2 SNTAGT. V shed 5 bases, J shed 2 bases, and the junction held 6 bases outside the gene matches. The CDR3 coding sequence is TGTGCCAGCAGTAGCCAGACTAGCGACACAGATACGCAGTATTTT. This sequence encodes CASSSQTSDTDTQYF.

This clone was detected only a few times. The chain links TRBV6-1 to TRBJ2-5, with unresolved D. The CDR3 consists of 10 residues. V lost 8 bases to trimming and J lost 5 bases, with 6 bases between them. CDR1 MNHNS and CDR2 SASEGT come from the germline V gene. Here the CDR3 DNA reads TGTGCCAGCGCGAGTGAGACCCAGTACTTC. Its protein product is CASASETQYF.

The genes are TRBV21-1 and TRBJ2-7; the D call of TRBD1 is as the table states it, not checked on the DNA. TRBV21-1 is a documented pseudogene. The length of the CDR3 is 16 residues. CDR3 in amino acids: CASSKVSGQGGYEQYF. CDR3 nucleotides: TGTGCCAGCAGCAAAGTTTCGGGACAGGGGGGGTACGAGCAGTACTTC.

The genes are TRBV7-6 and TRBJ1-3; D possibly corresponds to TRBD1 (6 bases). V lost 2 bases to trimming and J lost 4 bases, with 12 bases between them. The germline V gene encodes CDR1 SGHVS and CDR2 FNYEAQ. The CDR3 runs 15 residues. CDR3 sequence: CASSLYSQGGNTIYF. CDR3 coding DNA: TGTGCCAGCAGCTTATACTCCCAGGGGGGAAACACCATATATTTT. Full variable domain (rest looked up from reference TRBV7-6 and TRBJ1-3): GAGVSQSPRYKVTKRGQDVALRCDPISGHVSLYWYRQALGQGPEFLTYFNYEAQQDKSGLPNDRFSAERPEGSISTLTIQRTEQRDSAMYRCASSLYSQGGNTIYFGEGSWLTVV.

The V call is TRBV5-1, the J call TRBJ1-1, with D possibly being TRBD1 (6 bases). Germline values: CDR1 SGHRS, CDR2 YFSETQ. The CDR3 is 16 residues long. Trimming left V 4 bases short and J 7 bases short, with 23 bases between. The CDR3, as DNA: TGCGCCAGCAGCCTCCCGCCGACAGGAAGGAGAGATGAAGCTTTCTTT. Translating it yields CASSLPPTGRRDEAFF.

The chain combines TRBV18 with TRBJ2-7; D may be TRBD1 (5 bases). The CDR3 totals 14 residues. V lost 0 bases and J 6 bases, leaving 12 bases between the germline ends. The germline V gene has CDR1 KGHSH and CDR2 LQKENI. CDR3 in amino acids: CASSPPLRAVEQYF. The CDR3 nucleotides read TGTGCCAGCTCACCACCGCTCAGGGCTGTCGAGCAGTACTTC.

V gene TRBV19 combines with J gene TRBJ2-3; TRBD2 might be the D (6 bases). Germline CDR1 is LNHDA and CDR2 is SQIVND (reference sequence). The CDR3 covers 16 residues. V gave up 3 bases and J gave up 4 bases, with 17 bases separating them. Here the CDR3 DNA reads TGTGCCAGTAGTATGGAGGGCCGGGGAAAAGCAGATACGCAGTATTTT. Its protein product is CASSMEGRGKADTQYF.

The chain recombines TRBV5-1 with TRBJ1-2; D ambiguous. The CDR3 runs 15 residues. V dropped 0 bases and J dropped 4 bases, with 13 bases sitting between them. Germline assignment: CDR1 SGHRS and CDR2 YFSETQ. The CDR3 nucleotides read TGCGCCAGCAGCTTGGGTGGAGGGAAGGGCTATGGCTACACCTTC. Translating gives CASSLGGGKGYGYTF.

The chain combines TRBV5-1 with TRBJ1-3, with TRBD1 matching 10 bases. V dropped 5 bases and J dropped 4; count of bases not matched to a gene: 3. Germline V gene lookup returns CDR1 SGHRS and CDR2 YFSETQ. CDR3 length: 14 amino acids. CDR3: CASSQTGGGNTIYF. The CDR3 coding sequence is TGCGCCAGCAGTCAGACAGGGGGCGGAAACACCATATATTTT.

This clone was seen a few times. The rearrangement joins TRBV5-1 to TRBJ2-7; D not certain. The CDR3 sequence is 13 residues long. Germline CDR1 SGHRS, CDR2 YFSETQ. Between the trimmed V and J ends, which lost 0 bases and 3 bases, there was a span of 7 bases. CDR3 DNA: TGCGCCAGCAGCTTGGACTCCTTCTACGAGCAGTACTTC. Amino acids: CASSLDSFYEQYF.

The chain links TRBV9 to TRBJ1-4; 9 nucleotides match TRBD1. Germline V gene sequence: CDR1 SGDLS, CDR2 YYNGEE. V lost 3 bases and J lost 5; bases outside the gene matches: 8. This CDR3 is built from 16 residues. The CDR3 DNA is TGTGCCAGCAGCGCTGGACAGGGGTTCAGGAATGAAAAACTGTTTTTT. Translating gives CASSAGQGFRNEKLFF.

The chain couples TRBV15 to TRBJ1-5; the D is unclear. Trimming stripped 5 bases from V and 1 base from J, with 12 bases between. The CDR3 has 15 residues. The V gene's germline CDR1 is LNHNV and CDR2 YYDKDF (reference sequence). CDR3 sequence (DNA): TGTGCCACCAGCCTTCAGCGGGGAAGCAATCAGCCCCAGCATTTT. As protein: CATSLQRGSNQPQHF.

The chain couples TRBV6-1 to TRBJ2-2, with a possible D match to TRBD2 (5 bases). V lost 6 bases and J 5 bases, leaving 13 bases between the germline ends. This CDR3 spans 14 amino acids. Germline V gives CDR1 MNHNS, CDR2 SASEGT. The CDR3 reads CASSLPRATGELFF. The CDR3 DNA reads as TGTGCCAGCAGCCTCCCGAGGGCAACCGGGGAGCTGTTTTTT.

In this sample, this clone turned up a few times. The chain links TRBV15 to TRBJ2-5; possibly TRBD2 for D (6 bases). V was trimmed by 4 bases and J by 5 bases, leaving 11 bases between them. The CDR3 loop spans 13 amino acids. Germline V gene data show CDR1 as LNHNV and CDR2 as YYDKDF (reference sequence). The CDR3 DNA sequence: TGTGCCACCAGCATCCGGGGGAGGGAGACCCAGTACTTC. Translating gives CATSIRGRETQYF. Full variable domain (remainder filled in from reference TRBV15 and TRBJ2-5): DAMVIQNPRYQVTQFGKPVTLSCSQTLNHNVMYWYQQKSSQAPKLLFHYYDKDFNNEADTPDNFQSRRPNTSFCFLDIRSPGLGDTAMYLCATSIRGRETQYFGPGTRLLVL.

The chain is built from TRBV7-3 and TRBJ1-6, with 10 bases aligning to TRBD1. The CDR3 totals 16 residues. Unmatched junction bases numbered 2, after V lost 3 bases and J lost 3 bases. The germline V gene has CDR1 SGHTA and CDR2 FQGTGA. The CDR3 sequence is CASSLTGGLYNSPLHF. As DNA, the CDR3 is TGTGCCAGCAGCTTGACAGGGGGCCTCTATAATTCACCCCTCCACTTT.

The rearrangement joins TRBV29-1 to TRBJ1-1, with 11 positions matching TRBD1. The CDR3 runs to 14 residues. V was clipped by 7 bases and J by 3 bases; unmatched bases: 7. CDR1 SQVTM and CDR2 ANQGSEA come from the germline V gene. The CDR3 reads CSALDRGQYTEAFF. The CDR3 DNA reads as TGCAGCGCTTTGGACAGGGGGCAATACACTGAAGCTTTCTTT.